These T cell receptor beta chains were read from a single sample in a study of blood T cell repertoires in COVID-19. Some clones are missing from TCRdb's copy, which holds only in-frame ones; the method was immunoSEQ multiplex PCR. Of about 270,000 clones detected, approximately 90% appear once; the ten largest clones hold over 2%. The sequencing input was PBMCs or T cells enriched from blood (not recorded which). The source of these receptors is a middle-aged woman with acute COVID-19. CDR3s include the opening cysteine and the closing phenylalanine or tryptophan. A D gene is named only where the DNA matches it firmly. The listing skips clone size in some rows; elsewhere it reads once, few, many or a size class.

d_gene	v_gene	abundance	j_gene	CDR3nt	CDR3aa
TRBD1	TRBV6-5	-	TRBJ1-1	TGTGTCACGACGAGGGGGCAGGGGACTGAAGCTTTCTTT	CVTTRGQGTEAFF
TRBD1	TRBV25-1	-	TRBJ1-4	TGTGCCAGCAGTGACGGGACAGGGGCATTTGGTGAAAAACTGTTTTTT	CASSDGTGAFGEKLFF
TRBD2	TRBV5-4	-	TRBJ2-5	TGTGCCAGCAGGCCCACTAGCGGGGGAAGGGAGACCCAGTACTTC	CASRPTSGGRETQYF
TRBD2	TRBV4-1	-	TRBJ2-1	TGCGCCAGCAGCCAAGCTTCTGTCCTAGCGGGAATGTACAATGAGCAGTTCTTC	CASSQASVLAGMYNEQFF
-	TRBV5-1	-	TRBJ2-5	TGCGCCAGCAGCTCACAGGGTGGGGAGACCCAGTACTTC	CASSSQGGETQYF
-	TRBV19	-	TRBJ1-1	TGTGCCAGTAGGCCCACTATGAACACTGAAGCTTTCTTT	CASRPTMNTEAFF
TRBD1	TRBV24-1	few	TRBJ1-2	TGTGCCACCAGTGACCGAGGACAGGGGGCTTATGGCTACACCTTC	CATSDRGQGAYGYTF
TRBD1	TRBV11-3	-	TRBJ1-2	TGTGCCAGCAGCCTCCGGGACAGAATTCACTTC	CASSLRDRIHF
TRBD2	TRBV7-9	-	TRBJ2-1	TGTGCCAGCAGCCGTACTAGCGGGATCGACAATGAGCAGTTCTTC	CASSRTSGIDNEQFF
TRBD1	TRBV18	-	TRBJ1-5	TGTGCCAGCTCACCGACAGGGTCGAGCAATCAGCCCCAGCATTTT	CASSPTGSSNQPQHF
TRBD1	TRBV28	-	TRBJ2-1	TGTGCCAGCAGTCTACCGGGACAGGGATACAATGAGCAGTTCTTC	CASSLPGQGYNEQFF
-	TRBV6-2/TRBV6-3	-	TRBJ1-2	TGTGCCAGCAGTGTGTCTCCCCCCGGTGGCTACACCTTC	CASSVSPPGGYTF
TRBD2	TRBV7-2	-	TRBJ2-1	TGTGCCAGCAGCCCGAGTCGGGGACTAGTTTACAATGAGCAGTTCTTC	CASSPSRGLVYNEQFF
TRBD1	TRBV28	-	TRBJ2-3	TGTGCCAGCAGTCTGGGACAGACCTCCACAGATACGCAGTATTTT	CASSLGQTSTDTQYF
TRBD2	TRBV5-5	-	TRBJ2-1	TGTGCCAGCAGCCTTCCTAGCGGGAGGTACAATGAGCAGTTCTTC	CASSLPSGRYNEQFF
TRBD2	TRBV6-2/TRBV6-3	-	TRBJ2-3	TGTGCCAGCAGTCGGACTAGCGGATTCACAGATACGCAGTATTTT	CASSRTSGFTDTQYF
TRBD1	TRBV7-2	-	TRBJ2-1	TGTGCCAGCAGCCTAACCCCATGGACAGGGAGTTCCTACAATGAGCAGTTCTTC	CASSLTPWTGSSYNEQFF
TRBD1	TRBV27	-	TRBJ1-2	TGTGCCAGCAGTAAGACCGGGACAGGGATGGTCGGCTACACCTTC	CASSKTGTGMVGYTF
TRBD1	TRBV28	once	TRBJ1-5	TGTGCCAGCACTACAGGGGGCCGGGGCAATCAGCCCCAGCATTTT	CASTTGGRGNQPQHF
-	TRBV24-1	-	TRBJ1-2	TGTGCCACCAGTAGTGGAGGGAGTGACTATGGCTACACCTTC	CATSSGGSDYGYTF
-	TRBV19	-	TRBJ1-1	TGTGCCAGTAGGTCCCAGGTTCCGAACACTGAAGCTTTCTTT	CASRSQVPNTEAFF
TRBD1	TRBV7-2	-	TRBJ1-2	TGTGCCAGCAGCCGTTCTCCGACAGGGGGCCTGGGTGGCTACACCTTC	CASSRSPTGGLGGYTF
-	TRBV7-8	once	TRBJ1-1	TGTGCCAGCAGCTTAGTATCAGTGAACACTGAAGCTTTCTTT	CASSLVSVNTEAFF
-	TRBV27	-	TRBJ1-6	TGTGCCAGCAAGGAGGGCTATAATTCACCCCTCCACTTT	CASKEGYNSPLHF
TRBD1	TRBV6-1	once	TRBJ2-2	TGTGCCAGCAGGACCCGGGACAGGGAAACCGGGGAGCTGTTTTTT	CASRTRDRETGELFF
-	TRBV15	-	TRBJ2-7	TGTGCCACCAGCAGAGATACAGATTCCTACGAGCAGTACTTC	CATSRDTDSYEQYF
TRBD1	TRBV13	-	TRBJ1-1	TGTGCCAGCAGCTTAGGACAGGGGGTCGCCAACACTGAAGCTTTCTTT	CASSLGQGVANTEAFF
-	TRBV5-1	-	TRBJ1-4	TGCGCCAGCAGCTTCGAGAATGAAAAACTGTTTTTT	CASSFENEKLFF
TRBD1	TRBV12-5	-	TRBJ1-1	TGTGCTAGTGGTCCCGGAGCGGGACAGGTTCGGGCTTTCTTT	CASGPGAGQVRAFF
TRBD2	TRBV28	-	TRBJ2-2	TGTGCCAGCAGAATAGCGGGGGCCACCGGGGAGCTGTTTTTT	CASRIAGATGELFF
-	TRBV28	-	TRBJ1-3	TGTGCCAGCCCCCCGTCCGGGACAACCAACTCTGGAAACACCATATATTTT	CASPPSGTTNSGNTIYF
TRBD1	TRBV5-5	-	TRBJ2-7	TGTGCCAGCAGCGACAGGGTAGTGAGCTCCTACGAGCAGTACTTC	CASSDRVVSSYEQYF
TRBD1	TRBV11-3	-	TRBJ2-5	TGTGCCAGCAGCTCGCGTACGGGACAGGGGAAAGAGACCCAGTACTTC	CASSSRTGQGKETQYF
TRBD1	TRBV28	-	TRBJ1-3	TGTGCCAGCAGTTTCGGGCGGACAGGGGGAAACACCATATATTTT	CASSFGRTGGNTIYF
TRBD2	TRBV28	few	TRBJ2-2	TGTGCCAGCAGTTTATACGGGGGGGCCGGGGAGCTGTTTTTT	CASSLYGGAGELFF